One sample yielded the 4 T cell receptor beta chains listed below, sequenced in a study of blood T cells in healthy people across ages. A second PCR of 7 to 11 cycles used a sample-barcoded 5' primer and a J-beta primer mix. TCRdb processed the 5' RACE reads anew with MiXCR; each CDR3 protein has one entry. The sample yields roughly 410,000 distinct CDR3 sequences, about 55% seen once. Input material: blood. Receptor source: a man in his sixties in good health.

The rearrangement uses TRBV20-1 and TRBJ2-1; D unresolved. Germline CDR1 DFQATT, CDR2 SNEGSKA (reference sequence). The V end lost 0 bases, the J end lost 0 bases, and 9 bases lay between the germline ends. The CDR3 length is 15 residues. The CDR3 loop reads CSARDSRSSYNEQFF. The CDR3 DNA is TGCAGTGCTAGAGATTCCAGAAGCTCCTACAATGAGCAGTTCTTC.

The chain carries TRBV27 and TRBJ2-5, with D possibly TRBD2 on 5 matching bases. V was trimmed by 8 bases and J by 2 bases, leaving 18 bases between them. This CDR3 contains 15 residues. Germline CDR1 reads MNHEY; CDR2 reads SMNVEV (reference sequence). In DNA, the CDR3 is TGTGCCAGCCGATCATACGGGGATCGGCAAGAGACCCAGTACTTC. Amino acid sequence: CASRSYGDRQETQYF.

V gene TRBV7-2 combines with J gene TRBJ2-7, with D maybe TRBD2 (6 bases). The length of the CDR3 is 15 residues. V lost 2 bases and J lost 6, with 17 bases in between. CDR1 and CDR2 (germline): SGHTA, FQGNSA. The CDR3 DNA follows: TGTGCCAGCAGCTTAAGAGGGACTCCCGTTACCGAGCAGTACTTC. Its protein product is CASSLRGTPVTEQYF. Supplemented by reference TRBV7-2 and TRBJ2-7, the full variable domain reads GAGVSQSPSNKVTEKGKDVELRCDPISGHTALYWYRQSLGQGLEFLIYFQGNSAPDKSGLPSDRFSAERTGGSVSTLTIQRTQQEDSAVYLCASSLRGTPVTEQYFGPGTRLTVT.

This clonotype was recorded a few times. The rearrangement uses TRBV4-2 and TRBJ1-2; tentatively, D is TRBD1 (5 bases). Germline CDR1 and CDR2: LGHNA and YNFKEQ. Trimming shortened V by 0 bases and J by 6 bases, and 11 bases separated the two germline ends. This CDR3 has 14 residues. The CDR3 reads CASSQEGREHGYTF. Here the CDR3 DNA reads TGTGCCAGCAGCCAAGAAGGCAGGGAACATGGCTACACCTTC.